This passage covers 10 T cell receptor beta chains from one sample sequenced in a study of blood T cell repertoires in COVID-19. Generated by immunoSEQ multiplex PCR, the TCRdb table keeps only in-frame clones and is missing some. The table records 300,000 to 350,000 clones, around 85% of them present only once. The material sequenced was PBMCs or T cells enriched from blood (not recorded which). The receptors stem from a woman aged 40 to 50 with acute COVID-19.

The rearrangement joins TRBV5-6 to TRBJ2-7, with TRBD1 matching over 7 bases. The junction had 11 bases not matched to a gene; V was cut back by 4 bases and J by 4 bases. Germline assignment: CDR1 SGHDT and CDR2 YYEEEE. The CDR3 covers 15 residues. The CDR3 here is CASSPALTGVYEQYF. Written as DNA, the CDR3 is TGTGCCAGCAGCCCTGCCCTTACAGGGGTTTACGAGCAGTACTTC. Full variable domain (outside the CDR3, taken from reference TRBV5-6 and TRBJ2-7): DAGVTQSPTHLIKTRGQQVTLRCSPKSGHDTVSWYQQALGQGPQFIFQYYEEEERQRGNFPDRFSGHQFPNYSSELNVNALLLGDSALYLCASSPALTGVYEQYFGPGTRLTVT.

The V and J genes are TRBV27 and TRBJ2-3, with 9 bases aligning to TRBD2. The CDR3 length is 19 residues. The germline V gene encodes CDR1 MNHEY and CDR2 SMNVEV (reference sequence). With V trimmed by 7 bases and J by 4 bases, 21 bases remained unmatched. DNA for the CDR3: TGTGCCAGCACCCCTAGGGGCTTATCGGCGGGAGGGTTTGCAGATACGCAGTATTTT. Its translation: CASTPRGLSAGGFADTQYF.

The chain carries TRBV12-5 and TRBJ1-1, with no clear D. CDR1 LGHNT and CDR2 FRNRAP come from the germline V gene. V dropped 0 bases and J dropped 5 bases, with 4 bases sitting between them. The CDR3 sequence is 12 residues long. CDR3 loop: CASGLVATEAFF. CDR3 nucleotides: TGTGCTAGTGGTTTGGTAGCAACTGAAGCTTTCTTT.

CDR3 amino acids: CASSPRQDLNTEAFF. The CDR3 DNA is TGTGCCAGCTCACCAAGACAGGACCTGAACACTGAAGCTTTCTTT. The chain has TRBV18 and TRBJ1-1, with a tentative D call TRBD1 (6 bases). This CDR3 contains 15 residues. CDR1 is KGHSH and CDR2 is LQKENI in the germline V gene. Trimming pared 2 bases from V and 0 bases from J, leaving 10 bases between. The full variable domain, rest sourced from reference TRBV18 and TRBJ1-1, is NAGVMQNPRHLVRRRGQEARLRCSPMKGHSHVYWYRQLPEEGLKFMVYLQKENIIDESGMPKERFSAEFPKEGPSILRIQQVVRGDSAAYFCASSPRQDLNTEAFFGQGTRLTVV.

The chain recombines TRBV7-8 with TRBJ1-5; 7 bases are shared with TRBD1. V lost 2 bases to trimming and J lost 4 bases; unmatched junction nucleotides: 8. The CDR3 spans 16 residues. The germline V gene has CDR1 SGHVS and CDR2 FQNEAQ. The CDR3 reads CASSLWVGDRNQPQHF. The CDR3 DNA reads TGTGCCAGCAGCTTATGGGTGGGGGACAGAAATCAGCCCCAGCATTTT.

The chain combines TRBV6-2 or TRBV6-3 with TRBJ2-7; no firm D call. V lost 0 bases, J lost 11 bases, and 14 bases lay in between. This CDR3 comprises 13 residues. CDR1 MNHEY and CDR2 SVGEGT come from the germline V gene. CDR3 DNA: TGTGCCAGCAGTTACTCTCTTGGCGGCCAAAAGTACTTC. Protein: CASSYSLGGQKYF.

In nucleotides, the CDR3 is TGTGCCAGCAGCCAAGATAGGGGGAGTCCGGGTCCGAACACCGGGGAGCTGTTTTTT. Translating gives CASSQDRGSPGPNTGELFF. The V and J genes are TRBV3-1 (or the pseudogene TRBV3-2) and TRBJ2-2, with D possibly matching TRBD1 (6 bases). The V gene lost 0 bases and the J gene lost 0 bases, with 17 bases spanning the gap. Germline V CDR1 and CDR2: LGHDT, YNNKEL (reference sequence). The CDR3 runs 19 residues.

The DNA of the CDR3 is TGTGCCAGCTCGCCACACCACGGGGGGGGAGAGACCCAGTACTTC. This encodes CASSPHHGGGETQYF. V is TRBV19 and J is TRBJ2-5; 8 bases match TRBD2. Germline CDR1 and CDR2: LNHDA and SQIVND (reference sequence). The CDR3 is 15 amino acids. The V and J ends lost 9 bases and 4 bases, in that order; junction bases with no gene match: 13.

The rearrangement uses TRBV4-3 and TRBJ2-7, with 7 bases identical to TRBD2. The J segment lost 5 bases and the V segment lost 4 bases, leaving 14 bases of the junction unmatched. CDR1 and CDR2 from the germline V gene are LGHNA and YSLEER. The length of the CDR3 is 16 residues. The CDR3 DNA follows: TGCGCCAGCAGCCTGAGTCAGGGCGGGAGATCGGACGAGCAGTACTTC. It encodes CASSLSQGGRSDEQYF.

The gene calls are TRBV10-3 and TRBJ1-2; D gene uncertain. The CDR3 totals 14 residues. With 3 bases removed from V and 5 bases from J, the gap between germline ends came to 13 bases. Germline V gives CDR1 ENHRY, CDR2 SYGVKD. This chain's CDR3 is CAISDHGRGYGYTF. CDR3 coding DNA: TGTGCCATCAGTGACCATGGACGGGGATATGGCTACACCTTC.